The 23 T cell receptor beta chains given below trace back to one sample, sequenced in a study of T cell clonality in common variable immunodeficiency. General study findings and limits: In common variable immunodeficiency, TCR beta chains reportedly carried fewer deletions and N-nucleotide insertions.

The table came from immunoSEQ multiplex PCR; TCRdb's copy has only in-frame clones and leaves some out. The repertoire has 25,000 to 35,000 clones, none seen only once; the ten largest take approximately 3%. Antigens of these TCRs are unknown. Sequencing was carried out using peripheral blood mononuclear cells. The source of these receptors is a human donor with common variable immunodeficiency.

This clone has at least ten counts. The sequenced fragment ends 3 residues before the CDR3 boundary, so the rest is inferred from the germline J gene. The rearrangement uses TRBV20-1 and TRBJ1-2; 8 bases map to TRBD1. This CDR3 is 15 amino acids long. CDR1 DFQATT and CDR2 SNEGSKA come from the germline V gene (reference sequence). V was clipped by 3 bases and J by 7 bases; unmatched bases: 13. The CDR3 loop is CSASEKDRVGFGYTF. The sequenced CDR3 bases are TGCAGTGCTAGCGAAAAGGACAGGGTTGGTTTTGGC.

In this sample, this clone turned up many times. The CDR3 is cut off 3 residues early in the read; its end comes from the germline J gene. The chain is built from TRBV7-9 and TRBJ2-7, with a weak D call TRBD1 (5 bases). The CDR3 contains 14 residues. Germline V gene sequence: CDR1 SEHNR, CDR2 FQNEAQ (reference sequence). Trimming took off 4 bases at V and 4 bases at J, with 14 bases between the two ends. CDR3 residues: CASSSVRGLYEQYF. Incomplete CDR3 DNA: TGTGCCAGCAGCTCCGTTAGGGGCCTTTACGAG.

This clone has only a few counts. The CDR3 is cut off 3 residues early in the read; its end comes from the germline J gene. The V gene is TRBV7-6, the J gene TRBJ1-3; 8 nucleotides align to TRBD1. After removal of 5 bases from V and 0 bases from J, the junction contained 6 bases not matched to a gene. The CDR3 sequence is 16 residues long. Germline lookup yields CDR1 SGHVS and CDR2 FNYEAQ. This chain's CDR3 is CASSLQGADSGNTIYF. Incomplete CDR3 DNA: TGTGCCAGCAGCCTCCAGGGGGCGGACTCTGGAAACACC.

This clone has ten or more counts. The CDR3 goes on 3 residues after the read ends, and that part is filled in from the germline J gene. The chain couples TRBV5-1 to TRBJ1-4; the match to TRBD1 covers 8 bases. In germline, CDR1 is SGHRS, CDR2 YFSETQ. The V gene end was trimmed by 2 bases and the J gene end by 4 bases; junction bases not matched to a gene: 7. The CDR3 spans 16 residues. The CDR3 reads CASSFGQGGGNEKLFF. The sequenced CDR3 bases are TGCGCCAGCAGCTTCGGACAGGGCGGGGGTAATGAAAAA.

The table lists this clone with many counts. Read coverage stops 3 residues before the CDR3 terminus; the germline J gene supplies the remainder. The chain joins TRBV5-6 to TRBJ2-7; D call uncertain. This CDR3 spans 11 amino acids. V lost 0 bases, J lost 5 bases, and 3 bases lay in between. In germline, CDR1 is SGHDT, CDR2 YYEEEE. CDR3 DNA (partial): TGTGCCAGCAGCTTGGCGGACGAG. Its protein product is CASSLADE. The entire CDR3 protein reads CASSLADEQYF.

This clone has ten or more counts. The read gets to within 3 residues of the CDR3 end, and the germline J gene fills in the rest. The chain links TRBV19 to TRBJ2-6, with a tentative D call TRBD1 (7 bases). V was trimmed by 7 bases and J by 2 bases, leaving 15 bases between them. The CDR3 loop spans 16 amino acids. The germline gives CDR1 LNHDA, CDR2 SQIVND (reference sequence). The CDR3 bases that were read are TGTGCCAGTACACAGGGGTTAGCGGCTGGGGCCAACGTC. Amino acids: CASTQGLAAGANV. The full-length CDR3 reads as CASTQGLAAGANVLTF.

The sample holds many counts of this clone. The missing CDR3 end, 3 residues past where the read stops, is filled in from the germline J gene. The chain links TRBV19 to TRBJ2-2; 11 bases align to TRBD2. V lost 5 bases and J lost 4; bases outside the gene matches: 15. The CDR3 has 19 amino acids. Germline V gene lookup returns CDR1 LNHDA and CDR2 SQIVND (reference sequence). CDR3 sequence: CASSLWHPIGTSGTGELFF. The CDR3 bases that were read are TGTGCCAGTAGTCTTTGGCACCCCATCGGGACTAGCGGCACCGGGGAG.

Remarks on this clone: The read stops 3 residues short of the end of the CDR3; the missing end is completed from the germline J gene. The chain has TRBV20-1 and TRBJ2-5; a possible D gene is TRBD2 (6 bases). The CDR3 consists of 13 residues. Between the trimmed V and J ends, which lost 3 bases and 1 base, there was a span of 9 bases. Germline V gene lookup returns CDR1 DFQATT and CDR2 SNEGSKA (reference sequence). The CDR3 sequence: CSASPGLQETQYF. The part of the CDR3 DNA that was read is TGCAGTGCTAGCCCGGGACTCCAAGAGACC.

This clone was seen ten or more times. The CDR3 is cut off 3 residues early in the read; its end comes from the germline J gene. The chain uses TRBV20-1 and TRBJ1-5; D is possibly TRBD1 (5 bases). This CDR3 has 20 residues. Per the germline V gene, CDR1 is DFQATT and CDR2 is SNEGSKA (reference sequence). V was shortened by 3 bases and J by 5 bases, with 32 bases between the two germline ends. The DNA read from the CDR3 is TGCAGTGCTAGTCGCTATTTAGAGCCCGCCCAGGGTGGGGTATATCAGCCC. Protein sequence: CSASRYLEPAQGGVYQP. The full CDR3 is CSASRYLEPAQGGVYQPQHF.

Many counts were recorded for this clone. The read ends 3 residues shy of where the CDR3 ends; the end is completed using the germline J gene. The rearrangement links TRBV7-3 to TRBJ2-1, with TRBD2 identical over 10 bases. CDR1 is SGHTA and CDR2 is FQGTGA in the germline V gene. Losses at the gene ends were 2 bases for V and 6 bases for J; bases not matched to a gene: 13. There are 18 residues in the CDR3. CDR3 amino acids: CASSLLGGLAGVGNEQFF. The sequenced part of the CDR3 DNA is TGTGCCAGCAGCTTATTGGGCGGGCTAGCGGGAGTGGGCAATGAG.

There are a few counts of this clone. The CDR3 goes on 3 residues after the read ends, and that part is filled in from the germline J gene. The chain is built from TRBV19 and TRBJ2-3, with 12 bases identical to TRBD2. The germline V gene has CDR1 LNHDA and CDR2 SQIVND (reference sequence). The CDR3 is 15 residues long. Trimming took 7 bases from V and 2 from J; bases not matched to a gene: 4. The CDR3 region is CASTPSGRVTDTQYF. CDR3 DNA (partial): TGTGCCAGTACCCCTAGCGGGAGGGTCACAGATACG.

Concerning this clone: Coverage ceases 3 residues before the CDR3 finishes, and the germline J gene fills in the end. This rearrangement joins TRBV6-1 to TRBJ2-3; D possibly corresponds to TRBD1 (5 bases). CDR3 length: 13 residues. V lost 3 bases, J lost 6 bases, and 10 bases lay in between. From germline, CDR1 is MNHNS and CDR2 SASEGT. The covered CDR3 bases are TGTGCCAGCAGTGACCAGGGTCGCGATACG. The encoded protein is CASSDQGRDT. The whole CDR3 reads CASSDQGRDTQYF.

Concerning this clone: The CDR3 goes on 3 residues after the read ends, and that part is filled in from the germline J gene. V is TRBV2 and J is TRBJ1-2; D is possibly TRBD1 (5 bases). With 6 bases removed from V and 2 bases from J, the gap between germline ends came to 16 bases. The germline V gene encodes CDR1 SNHLY and CDR2 FYNNEI. CDR3 size: 15 residues. The CDR3 spells CASSPSTGGNYGYTF. The CDR3 bases that were read are TGTGCCAGCAGCCCCTCCACAGGAGGGAACTATGGC.

This clone was recorded at least ten times. Read data end 3 residues before the CDR3 end; the end is taken from the germline J gene. The gene calls are TRBV28 and TRBJ2-2; 8 bases agree with TRBD2. V shed 6 bases, J shed 0 bases, and the junction held 3 bases outside the gene matches. Germline V gives CDR1 MDHEN, CDR2 SYDVKM. CDR3 length: 15 amino acids. The covered CDR3 bases are TGTGCCAGCAGAGATAGCGGGACGAACACCGGGGAG. Amino acid sequence: CASRDSGTNTGE. The entire CDR3 reads CASRDSGTNTGELFF.

This clone was seen repeatedly, ten times or more. The CDR3 end falls 3 residues outside the read, so it is completed with the germline J gene. This rearrangement joins TRBV2 to TRBJ2-3; D may be TRBD2 (6 bases). V was clipped by 3 bases and J by 5 bases, with 15 bases between them. Germline values: CDR1 SNHLY, CDR2 FYNNEI. The CDR3 runs to 15 residues. CDR3 DNA (partial): TGTGCCAGCAGTGACGATGGAGGGGTCGGAGATACG. Residues: CASSDDGGVGDT. From start to end, the CDR3 is CASSDDGGVGDTQYF.

The sample holds many counts of this clone. The CDR3 end is not reached by the read, which stops 3 residues before it; the germline J gene fills it in. This chain joins TRBV11-2 and TRBJ1-4; TRBD1 aligns across 9 bases. Germline CDR1 reads SGHAT; CDR2 reads FQNNGV. This CDR3 region has 15 residues. V shed 5 bases, J shed 8 bases, and the junction held 9 bases outside the gene matches. The covered CDR3 bases are TGTGCCAGCAGCCCGTGGGACAGGGTAGAAGAAAAA. Translation gives CASSPWDRVEEK. The full CDR3 is CASSPWDRVEEKLFF.

This clone occurred a few times. The read terminates 3 residues before the CDR3 end, so the remaining end is supplied by the germline J gene. The genes are TRBV19 and TRBJ2-5; 7 positions match TRBD1. The germline gives CDR1 LNHDA, CDR2 SQIVND (reference sequence). Trimming at V came to 3 bases and at J to 4 bases, leaving 14 bases not matched to a gene. This CDR3 has 17 amino acids. The CDR3 spells CASSIRSFPGQSETQYF. Partial CDR3 DNA: TGTGCCAGTAGTATTAGGAGCTTTCCGGGACAGTCAGAGACC.

At least ten counts were recorded for this clone. Coverage ceases 3 residues before the CDR3 finishes, and the germline J gene fills in the end. Other DNA sequences of this sample code for an identical CDR3. The genes are TRBV29-1 and TRBJ2-7; 10 bases align to TRBD1. The CDR3 is made up of 12 amino acids. CDR1 SQVTM and CDR2 ANQGSEA come from the germline V gene. V gave up 6 bases and J gave up 2 bases; unmatched junction bases: 1. This chain's CDR3 is CSVGQGAYEQYF. The CDR3 DNA, read in part, is TGCAGCGTCGGACAGGGGGCCTACGAG.

This clone has more than one count but fewer than ten. The read terminates 3 residues ahead of where the CDR3 ends, so the germline J gene completes it. The rearrangement uses TRBV5-5 and TRBJ2-7; 7 bases are a match to TRBD1. This CDR3 comprises 15 residues. Germline CDR1 SGHKS, CDR2 YYEKEE (reference sequence). V shed 4 bases and J 0 bases; nucleotides not matched to a gene: 7. The sequenced CDR3 bases are TGTGCCAGCAGCAAAGGGACAGCGTCCTCCTACGAG. Its translation: CASSKGTASSYE. The whole CDR3 protein reads CASSKGTASSYEQYF.

The sample holds many counts of this clone. The read is 3 residues too short to cover the CDR3 end, so that end is filled in from the germline J gene. The chain joins TRBV2 to TRBJ1-5; 9 bases fit TRBD1. CDR3 length: 14 amino acids. Unmatched junction bases numbered 4, after V lost 8 bases and J lost 2 bases. CDR1 and CDR2 (germline): SNHLY, FYNNEI. Incomplete CDR3 DNA: TGTGCCAGCCGACGGACAGGGGGCAATCAGCCC. It specifies CASRRTGGNQP. The entire CDR3 reads CASRRTGGNQPQHF.

The sample holds a few counts of this clone. The missing CDR3 end, 3 residues past where the read stops, is filled in from the germline J gene. The chain uses TRBV2 and TRBJ2-7; D uncertain. V lost 4 bases, J lost 2 bases, and 12 bases lay in between. The germline V gene has CDR1 SNHLY and CDR2 FYNNEI. The CDR3 length is 14 residues. This CDR3 is CASSVGLPPYEQYF. The DNA read from the CDR3 is TGTGCCAGCAGTGTCGGTCTACCCCCCTACGAG.

Notes on this clone: The read finishes 3 residues shy of the CDR3 end, and the germline J gene is used to complete it. The chain employs TRBV7-8 and TRBJ2-1, with TRBD2 matching over 9 bases. Germline V lookup: CDR1 SGHVS, CDR2 FQNEAQ. V gave up 5 bases and J gave up 7 bases; unmatched junction bases: 18. The CDR3 sequence is 18 residues long. The CDR3: CASSPRVSGRSSPNEQFF. The DNA read from the CDR3 is TGTGCCAGCAGCCCCAGGGTTAGCGGGAGAAGTTCCCCTAATGAG.

There are many counts of this clone. The CDR3 end is not reached by the read, which stops 3 residues before it; the germline J gene fills it in. The J gene is TRBJ1-1, the V gene TRBV20-1, with D perhaps TRBD1 (5 bases). The CDR3 sequence is 14 residues long. The germline V gene encodes CDR1 DFQATT and CDR2 SNEGSKA (reference sequence). The CDR3 bases that were read are TGCAGTGCCGCACCGGGGGTCGTGCACTGGGAA. Encoded protein: CSAAPGVVHWE. The full CDR3 protein is CSAAPGVVHWEAFF.